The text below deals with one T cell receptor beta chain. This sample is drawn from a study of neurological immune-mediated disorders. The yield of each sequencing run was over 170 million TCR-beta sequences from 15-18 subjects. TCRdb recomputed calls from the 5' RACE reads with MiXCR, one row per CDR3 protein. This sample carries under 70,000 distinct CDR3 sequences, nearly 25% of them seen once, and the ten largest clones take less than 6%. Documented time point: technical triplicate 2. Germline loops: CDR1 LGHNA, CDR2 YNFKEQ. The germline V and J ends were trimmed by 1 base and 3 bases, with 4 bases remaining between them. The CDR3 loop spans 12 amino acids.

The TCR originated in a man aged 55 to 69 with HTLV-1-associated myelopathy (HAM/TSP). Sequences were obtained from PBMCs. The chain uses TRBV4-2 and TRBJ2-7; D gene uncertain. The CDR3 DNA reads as TGTGCCAGCAGCCAAGTTGACTACGAGCAGTACTTC. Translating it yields CASSQVDYEQYF.